This T cell receptor beta chain stems from a study of T cells after yellow fever vaccination. Findings and limits, study-wide: After the booster, about 95% of CD4 and about nine tenths of CD8 primary-response clones were re-detected. The presence of abundant clonotypes contaminating from the bulk population was possible in FACS-sorted repertoires.

The trim removed 5 bases at V and 7 bases at J, leaving 5 bases unmatched. CDR1 is SGHTA and CDR2 is FQGTGA in the germline V gene. The CDR3 length is 13 residues. Details on this clonotype: What it binds is not known.

The TCR cDNA carried a universal primer site and UMIs from 5'RACE template switching. Via MiXCR, TCRdb re-called the 5' RACE reads, giving one row per CDR3 protein. The data show 300,000 to 350,000 distinct CDR3 sequences, roughly 7.5% seen once. The TCR sequence derives from a man between 18 and 35 years old who received the YFV17D yellow fever vaccine. J is TRBJ1-2 and V is TRBV7-3; 9 bases fit TRBD1. The sequencing used PBMCs, collected roughly 47 days after the first yellow fever vaccination. The CDR3 is CASSPGTGFGYTF. DNA of the CDR3: TGTGCCAGCAGCCCCGGGACAGGGTTTGGCTACACCTTC.